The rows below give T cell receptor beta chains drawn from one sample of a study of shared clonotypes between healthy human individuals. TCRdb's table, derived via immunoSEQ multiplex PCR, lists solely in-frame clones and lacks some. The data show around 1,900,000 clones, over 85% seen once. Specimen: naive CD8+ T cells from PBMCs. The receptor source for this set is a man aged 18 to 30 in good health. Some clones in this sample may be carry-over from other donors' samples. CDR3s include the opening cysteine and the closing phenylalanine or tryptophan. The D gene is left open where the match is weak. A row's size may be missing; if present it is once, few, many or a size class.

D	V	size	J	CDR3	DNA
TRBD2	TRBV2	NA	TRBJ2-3	CASSVWVGGSTDTQYF	TGTGCCAGCAGTGTTTGGGTGGGAGGGAGCACAGATACGCAGTATTTT
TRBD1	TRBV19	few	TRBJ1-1	CASSLSTGGFTEAFF	TGTGCCAGTAGTTTATCGACAGGGGGGTTCACTGAAGCTTTCTTT
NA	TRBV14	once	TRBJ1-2	CASSPNRVPDDGYTF	TGTGCCAGCAGCCCTAACAGGGTCCCGGATGATGGCTACACCTTC
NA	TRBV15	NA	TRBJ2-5	CATSRARRAEGETQYF	TGTGCCACCAGCAGAGCAAGGAGAGCCGAAGGGGAGACCCAGTACTTC
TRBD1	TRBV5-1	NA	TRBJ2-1	CASSPGQGRDEQFF	TGCGCCAGCAGCCCCGGACAGGGACGGGATGAGCAGTTCTTC
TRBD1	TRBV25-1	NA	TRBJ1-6	CASSPGQGNSPLHF	TGTGCCAGCTCACCGGGACAGGGGAATTCACCCCTCCACTTT
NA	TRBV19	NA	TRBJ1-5	CASRHYSNQPQHF	TGTGCCAGTAGACATTATAGCAATCAGCCCCAGCATTTT
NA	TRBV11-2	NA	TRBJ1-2	CASSLGTVYGYTF	TGTGCCAGCAGCTTAGGGACAGTCTATGGCTACACCTTC
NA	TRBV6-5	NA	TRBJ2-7	CASSYSVQGRAYEQYF	TGTGCCAGCAGTTACTCAGTACAGGGAAGGGCCTACGAGCAGTACTTC
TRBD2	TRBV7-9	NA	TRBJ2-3	CASSSDGLAEADTQYF	TGTGCCAGCAGCTCCGACGGACTAGCGGAGGCAGATACGCAGTATTTT
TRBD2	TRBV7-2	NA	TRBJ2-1	CASSEVTSGSIVNEQFF	TGTGCCAGCAGCGAGGTGACTAGCGGGAGCATTGTGAATGAGCAGTTCTTC
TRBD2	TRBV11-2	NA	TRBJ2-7	CASSLGAGVYEQYF	TGTGCCAGCAGCTTAGGAGCGGGGGTCTACGAGCAGTACTTC
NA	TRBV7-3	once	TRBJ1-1	CASSLTVGRDTEAFF	TGTGCCAGCAGCTTAACGGTGGGGAGGGACACTGAAGCTTTCTTT
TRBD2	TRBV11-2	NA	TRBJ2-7	CASTLLLSGSYEQYF	TGTGCCAGCACCTTACTATTAAGCGGGAGCTACGAGCAGTACTTC
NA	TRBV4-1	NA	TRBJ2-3	CASSQEGMVWGDTQYF	TGCGCCAGCAGCCAAGAAGGGATGGTGTGGGGAGATACGCAGTATTTT
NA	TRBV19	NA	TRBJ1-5	CASTERGGGQPQHF	TGTGCCAGTACCGAGCGGGGAGGGGGACAGCCCCAGCATTTT
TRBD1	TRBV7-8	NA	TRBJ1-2	CASSTTGDGYTF	TGTGCCAGCAGTACGACAGGGGATGGCTACACCTTC
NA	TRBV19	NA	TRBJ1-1	CASREGRTEAFF	TGTGCCAGTAGGGAAGGAAGGACTGAAGCTTTCTTT
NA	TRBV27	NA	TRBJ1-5	CASSLTGGPHQPQHF	TGTGCCAGCAGTTTAACGGGAGGGCCCCATCAGCCCCAGCATTTT
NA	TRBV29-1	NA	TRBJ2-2	CSVIIRVPGELFF	TGCAGCGTGATTATCAGGGTCCCCGGGGAGCTGTTTTTT
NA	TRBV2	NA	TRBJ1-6	CASSERHLGENSPLHF	TGTGCCAGCAGTGAAAGGCACCTGGGCGAAAATTCACCCCTCCACTTT
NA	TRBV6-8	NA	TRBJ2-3	CATYAQGAYTDTQYF	TGTGCCACCTACGCCCAGGGAGCCTACACAGATACGCAGTATTTT
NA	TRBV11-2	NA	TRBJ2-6	CASSLDSGANVLTF	TGTGCCAGCAGCTTAGATTCTGGGGCCAACGTCCTGACTTTC
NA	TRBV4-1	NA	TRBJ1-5	CASSSQLTNQPQHF	TGCGCCAGCAGCTCACAGCTTACAAATCAGCCCCAGCATTTT
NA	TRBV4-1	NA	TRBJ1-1	CASSQGGELNTEAFF	TGCGCCAGCAGCCAAGGGGGGGAATTGAACACTGAAGCTTTCTTT
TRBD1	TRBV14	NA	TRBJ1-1	CASSPNRGRGPFF	TGTGCCAGCAGCCCGAACAGGGGGCGGGGGCCTTTCTTT
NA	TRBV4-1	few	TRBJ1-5	CASSHDRYSNQPQHF	TGCGCCAGCAGCCACGACAGGTATAGCAATCAGCCCCAGCATTTT
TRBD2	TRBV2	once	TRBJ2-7	CASSVGGRYEQYF	TGTGCCAGCAGTGTCGGCGGGAGATACGAGCAGTACTTC
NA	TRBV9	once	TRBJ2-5	CASSAGRGETQYF	TGTGCCAGCAGCGCCGGACGGGGGGAGACCCAGTACTTC
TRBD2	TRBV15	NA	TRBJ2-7	CATSREGRLAREQYF	TGTGCCACCAGCAGAGAGGGGAGACTAGCTCGCGAGCAGTACTTC
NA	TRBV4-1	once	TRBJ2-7	CASSQVGATPYEQYF	TGCGCCAGCAGCCAAGTTGGTGCCACACCCTACGAGCAGTACTTC
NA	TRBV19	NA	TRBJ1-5	CASSLGQGGPQHF	TGTGCCAGTAGCCTAGGCCAAGGGGGGCCCCAGCATTTT
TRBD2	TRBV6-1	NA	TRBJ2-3	CASSASGRGTDTQYF	TGTGCCAGCAGTGCTAGCGGGAGAGGCACAGATACGCAGTATTTT
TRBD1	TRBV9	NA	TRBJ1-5	CASSADRVGQPQHF	TGTGCCAGCAGCGCGGACAGGGTTGGTCAGCCCCAGCATTTT
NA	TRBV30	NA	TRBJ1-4	CACQRWGVEEKLFF	TGTGCCTGCCAACGGTGGGGGGTGGAGGAAAAACTGTTTTTT
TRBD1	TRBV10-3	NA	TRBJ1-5	CASWTGGQNQPQHF	TGTGCCTCATGGACAGGTGGGCAAAATCAGCCCCAGCATTTT
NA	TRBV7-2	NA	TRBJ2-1	CASSPGAGPNNEQFF	TGTGCCAGCAGCCCAGGGGCGGGACCAAACAATGAGCAGTTCTTC
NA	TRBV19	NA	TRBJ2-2	CASSPRGVDTGELFF	TGTGCCAGTAGTCCAAGGGGGGTAGACACCGGGGAGCTGTTTTTT
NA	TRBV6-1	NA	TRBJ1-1	CASRGGIRATEAFF	TGTGCCAGCAGAGGAGGGATTAGAGCGACTGAAGCTTTCTTT
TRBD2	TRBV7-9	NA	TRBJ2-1	CASSPGGTSLSYNEQFF	TGTGCCAGCAGCCCCGGGGGGACCAGCCTATCCTACAATGAGCAGTTCTTC
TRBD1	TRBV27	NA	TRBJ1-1	CATSLDRANTEAFF	TGTGCCACCTCCTTGGACAGGGCTAACACTGAAGCTTTCTTT
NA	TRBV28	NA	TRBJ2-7	CASTIDGVAYEQYF	TGTGCCAGCACCATCGATGGGGTGGCGTACGAGCAGTACTTC
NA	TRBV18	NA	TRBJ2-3	CASSPDTDTQYF	TGTGCCAGCTCACCTGACACAGATACGCAGTATTTT
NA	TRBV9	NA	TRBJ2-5	CASSVYRGSQETQYF	TGTGCCAGCAGCGTATACCGGGGGAGCCAAGAGACCCAGTACTTC
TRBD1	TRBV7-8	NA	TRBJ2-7	CASSEWTGVTYEQYF	TGTGCCAGTTCAGAGTGGACAGGGGTAACCTACGAGCAGTACTTC
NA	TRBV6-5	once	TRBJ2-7	CASSYSTGYHSYEQYF	TGTGCCAGCAGTTATTCGACAGGATACCACTCCTACGAGCAGTACTTC
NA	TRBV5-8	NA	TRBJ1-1	CASSLLPPNRAFF	TGTGCCAGCAGCTTGCTCCCACCGAATCGAGCTTTCTTT
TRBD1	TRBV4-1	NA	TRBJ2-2	CASSHGTGWNTGELFF	TGCGCCAGCAGCCACGGGACAGGGTGGAACACCGGGGAGCTGTTTTTT
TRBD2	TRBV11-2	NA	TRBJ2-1	CASSQVPLAGVTYNEQFF	TGTGCCAGCAGCCAAGTCCCGTTAGCGGGAGTAACCTACAATGAGCAGTTCTTC
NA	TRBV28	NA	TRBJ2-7	CASSLGMDSLYEQYF	TGTGCCAGCAGTTTAGGTATGGACTCCTTGTACGAGCAGTACTTC
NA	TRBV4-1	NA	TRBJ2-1	CASSQDSGRGGEQFF	TGCGCCAGCAGCCAAGATTCGGGGCGAGGTGGTGAGCAGTTCTTC
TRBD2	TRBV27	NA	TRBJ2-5	CASSFGGSGPLWETQYF	TGTGCCAGCAGTTTCGGGGGGTCGGGGCCCTTGTGGGAGACCCAGTACTTC
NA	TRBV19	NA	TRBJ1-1	CASSSRAFGNTEAFF	TGTGCCAGTAGTTCGCGGGCATTTGGGAACACTGAAGCTTTCTTT
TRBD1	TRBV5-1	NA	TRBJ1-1	CASSLSGQGGMNTEAFF	TGCGCCAGCAGCTTGTCGGGACAGGGAGGCATGAACACTGAAGCTTTCTTT
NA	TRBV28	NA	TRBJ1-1	CASSLWREGKNTEAFF	TGTGCCAGCAGTTTATGGCGTGAGGGGAAGAACACTGAAGCTTTCTTT